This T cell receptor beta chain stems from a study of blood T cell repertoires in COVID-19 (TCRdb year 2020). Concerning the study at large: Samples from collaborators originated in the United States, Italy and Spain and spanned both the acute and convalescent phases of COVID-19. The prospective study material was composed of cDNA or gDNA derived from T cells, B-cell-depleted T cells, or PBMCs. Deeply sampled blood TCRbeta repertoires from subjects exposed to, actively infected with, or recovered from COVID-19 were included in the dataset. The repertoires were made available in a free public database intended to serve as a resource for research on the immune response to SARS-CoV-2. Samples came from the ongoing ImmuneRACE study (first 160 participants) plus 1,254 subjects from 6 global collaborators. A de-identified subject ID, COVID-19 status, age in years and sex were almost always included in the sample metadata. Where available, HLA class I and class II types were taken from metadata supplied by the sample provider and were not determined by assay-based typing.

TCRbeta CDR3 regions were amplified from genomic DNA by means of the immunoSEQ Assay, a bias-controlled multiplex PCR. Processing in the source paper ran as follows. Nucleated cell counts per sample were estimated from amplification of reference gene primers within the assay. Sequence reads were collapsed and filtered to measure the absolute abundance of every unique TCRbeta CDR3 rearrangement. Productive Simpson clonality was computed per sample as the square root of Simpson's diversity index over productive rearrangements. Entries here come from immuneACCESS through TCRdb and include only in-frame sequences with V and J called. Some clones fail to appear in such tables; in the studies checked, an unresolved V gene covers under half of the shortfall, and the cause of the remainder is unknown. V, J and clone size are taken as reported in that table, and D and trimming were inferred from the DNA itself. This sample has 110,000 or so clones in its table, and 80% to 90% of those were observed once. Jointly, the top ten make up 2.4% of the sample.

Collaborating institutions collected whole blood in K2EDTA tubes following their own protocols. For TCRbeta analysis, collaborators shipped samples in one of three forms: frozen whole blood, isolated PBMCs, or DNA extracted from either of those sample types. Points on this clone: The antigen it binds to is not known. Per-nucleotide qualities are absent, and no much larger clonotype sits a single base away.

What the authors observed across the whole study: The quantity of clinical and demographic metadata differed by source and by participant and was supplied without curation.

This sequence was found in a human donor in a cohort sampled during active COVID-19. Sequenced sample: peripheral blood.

The DNA sequence is given as TGTGCCAGTACCCCCAGTACGGGACTGGGGGCCAACGTCCTGACTTTC. It translates to CASTPSTGLGANVLTF. Recombination joined TRBV19 with TRBJ2-6; the D gene is perhaps TRBD2, on 6 matching bases. The V and J ends are trimmed by 7 bases and 4 bases, leaving 17 bases between them. Looking up the germline V gene (reference sequence) yields CDR1 LNHDA and CDR2 SQIVND. The CDR3 covers 16 residues, taking in both the cysteine and the phenylalanine. Only the CDR3 DNA is retained, 48 bases long and in frame from the first base.